The 18 T cell receptor beta chains presented below share a single source sample, sequenced in a study of CD8 T cells in ankylosing spondylitis. One entry per CDR3 protein, called by TCRdb with MiXCR from the 5' RACE reads. The sample has around 340,000 distinct CDR3 sequences, approximately 14% seen once. Sequenced: blood, either unsorted or a sorted T cell fraction (not recorded which). The receptor set was obtained from a male donor with ankylosing spondylitis or in good health (not recorded which).

The chain carries TRBV5-1 and TRBJ1-2, with TRBD1 as a possible D gene (6 bases). The germline gives CDR1 SGHRS, CDR2 YFSETQ. V was trimmed by 4 bases and J by 2 bases, leaving 12 bases between them. The CDR3 has 14 amino acids. The CDR3 DNA reads TGCGCCAGCAGCCAGGGGTTAACGAACTATGGCTACACCTTC. Residues: CASSQGLTNYGYTF.

This clonotype was seen at least ten times. This rearrangement joins TRBV12-3 or TRBV12-4 to TRBJ2-2; D gene ambiguous. V lost 6 bases to trimming and J lost 5 bases, with 10 bases between them. The CDR3 contains 13 residues. The CDR3 DNA sequence: TGTGCCAGCAGCTTTCCCCTTACCGGGGAGCTGTTTTTT. This gives the protein CASSFPLTGELFF.

The V and J genes are TRBV7-6 and TRBJ2-1, with unresolved D. CDR3 length: 13 amino acids. Germline V lookup: CDR1 SGHVS, CDR2 FNYEAQ. Trimming took 5 bases from V and 3 from J, leaving 8 bases between them. The CDR3 nucleotides read TGTGCCAGCAGCCGGATTGGCTACAATGAGCAGTTCTTC. Its translation: CASSRIGYNEQFF.

The sample holds a few counts of this clonotype. The chain recombines TRBV20-1 with TRBJ1-6, with 7 bases identical to TRBD1. The J segment lost 10 bases and the V segment lost 6 bases, leaving 12 bases of the junction unmatched. CDR3 length equals 14 residues. The germline CDR1 and CDR2 sequences are DFQATT and SNEGSKA (reference sequence). The CDR3 here is CSAGRSGGLSPLHF. The CDR3 nucleotides read TGCAGTGCGGGAAGGTCAGGGGGTTTATCACCCCTCCACTTT.

In DNA form, the CDR3 reads TGCGCCAGCAGCCCCCTCGGGGGTGGCACCGGGGAGCTGTTTTTT. Its protein product is CASSPLGGGTGELFF. The chain combines TRBV5-1 with TRBJ2-2; tentatively, D is TRBD2 (6 bases). Germline V lookup: CDR1 SGHRS, CDR2 YFSETQ. This CDR3 is 15 amino acids long. Trimming pared 4 bases from V and 4 bases from J, leaving 14 bases between.

This clonotype was recorded at least ten times. V and J are TRBV5-1 and TRBJ1-1; D uncertain. The CDR3 consists of 17 residues. CDR1 is SGHRS and CDR2 is YFSETQ in the germline V gene. The V end was cut by 1 base, the J end by 0 bases, with 16 bases between. The CDR3: CASSLFGANYMNTEAFF. As DNA, the CDR3 is TGCGCCAGCAGCTTGTTTGGTGCCAACTACATGAACACTGAAGCTTTCTTT.

This rearrangement joins TRBV3-1 to TRBJ2-1; D gene uncertain. The CDR3 spans 15 residues. Germline CDR1 is LGHDT and CDR2 is YNNKEL (reference sequence). V was shortened by 0 bases and J by 9 bases, with 15 bases between the two germline ends. CDR3 sequence: CASSQDGRLGLEQFF. The CDR3 DNA sequence: TGTGCCAGCAGCCAAGATGGTCGTTTGGGCCTTGAGCAGTTCTTC.

This clonotype was detected only a few times. The rearrangement uses TRBV20-1 and TRBJ2-5; no clear D. Per the germline V gene, CDR1 is DFQATT and CDR2 is SNEGSKA (reference sequence). CDR3 length equals 11 residues. V lost 6 bases and J lost 5, with 10 bases in between. For the CDR3, the DNA is TGCAGTGCCCGGCTATCGGAGACCCAGTACTTC. Protein: CSARLSETQYF.

The chain employs TRBV6-1 and TRBJ2-3; no definite D call. Germline V gene data show CDR1 as MNHNS and CDR2 as SASEGT. The germline V and J ends were trimmed by 8 bases and 0 bases, with 12 bases remaining between them. The CDR3 consists of 14 residues. In nucleotides, the CDR3 is TGTGCCAGCGGGGTGTCCATTAGCACAGATACGCAGTATTTT. It yields the protein CASGVSISTDTQYF.

This clonotype was counted at least ten times. V gene TRBV29-1 combines with J gene TRBJ1-3; D remains unclear. V was clipped by 0 bases and J by 4 bases, with 4 bases between them. The CDR3 runs 12 residues. The germline V gene has CDR1 SQVTM and CDR2 ANQGSEA. In DNA, the CDR3 is TGCAGCGTTGAAGACAACGGAAACACCATATATTTT. Translated, it gives CSVEDNGNTIYF.

This clonotype was seen a handful of times. The DNA for the CDR3 is TGTGCCAGCAGCTCCCGGGGAGGGCGCGGGAGAATGTACGAGCAGTACTTC. Translation gives CASSSRGGRGRMYEQYF. This chain links TRBV7-2 with TRBJ2-7, with TRBD2 matching over 7 bases. In germline, CDR1 is SGHTA, CDR2 FQGNSA. V gave up 4 bases and J gave up 4 bases; unmatched junction bases: 16. The CDR3 consists of 17 residues.

The gene calls are TRBV11-2 and TRBJ2-6; 7 bases map to TRBD1. V was pared by 5 bases and J by 12 bases, with 7 bases of the junction left unmatched. The CDR3 totals 13 residues. Germline CDR1 reads SGHAT; CDR2 reads FQNNGV. The CDR3 sequence is CASSVDRVGVLTF. CDR3 DNA sequence: TGTGCCAGCAGCGTTGACAGGGTCGGCGTCCTGACTTTC.

This clonotype was seen a few times. The J gene is TRBJ2-3, the V gene TRBV5-1; the D gene could be TRBD1 or TRBD2 (5 bases each). Germline-derived CDR1 and CDR2 are SGHRS and YFSETQ. This CDR3 is built from 13 residues. The V end lost 4 bases, the J end lost 5 bases, and 11 bases lay between the germline ends. The CDR3, as DNA: TGCGCCAGCAGCCAATTGGGGGAAGATACGCAGTATTTT. Amino acids: CASSQLGEDTQYF.

The V and J genes are TRBV7-6 and TRBJ2-1; 9 bases line up with TRBD2. CDR1 and CDR2 from the germline V gene are SGHVS and FNYEAQ. The CDR3 has 16 residues. V lost 0 bases, J lost 8 bases, and 8 bases stayed unmatched. The CDR3 nucleotides are TGTGCCAGCAGCTTAGCTGGGCGGGGGGGGCCAGATGAGCAGTTCTTC. Encoded protein: CASSLAGRGGPDEQFF.

Points on this clonotype: One end of the junction varies from germline; a read error may be responsible. The V and J genes are TRBV5-1 and TRBJ2-3; no clear D gene. Germline V gives CDR1 SGHRS, CDR2 YFSETQ. The CDR3 length is 13 residues. The DNA of the CDR3 is TGCGCCAGCAGCTTTGGACCTTCAGATGCGCAGTATTTT. Its protein product is CASSFGPSDAQYF.

Only a few counts were recorded for this clonotype. This rearrangement joins TRBV12-3 or TRBV12-4 to TRBJ1-2; 7 bases fit TRBD1. The J segment lost 7 bases and the V segment lost 5 bases, leaving 13 bases of the junction unmatched. The CDR3 is 15 residues long. CDR3: CASSVLTGSKGGYTF. In DNA form, the CDR3 reads TGTGCCAGCAGTGTACTGACAGGGTCTAAGGGTGGCTACACCTTC.

V usage is TRBV4-1 and J usage is TRBJ1-3, with D maybe TRBD1 (5 bases). CDR1 is MGHRA, CDR2 YSYEKL, per germline. The CDR3 consists of 16 residues. The ends were cut back, 4 bases at V and 2 bases at J, with 15 bases in the middle. The CDR3 region is CASSLLGRDAGNTIYF. CDR3 sequence (DNA): TGCGCCAGCAGCCTACTTGGGAGGGACGCTGGAAACACCATATATTTT.

The rearrangement joins TRBV11-2 to TRBJ2-2, with D tentatively TRBD2 (6 bases). The V end lost 7 bases, the J end lost 1 base, and 13 bases lay between the germline ends. Per germline, CDR1 SGHAT and CDR2 FQNNGV. The CDR3 length is 15 residues. The CDR3 nucleotides are TGTGCCAGCACCCCCCGACTAGAGAACACCGGGGAGCTGTTTTTT. This encodes CASTPRLENTGELFF.